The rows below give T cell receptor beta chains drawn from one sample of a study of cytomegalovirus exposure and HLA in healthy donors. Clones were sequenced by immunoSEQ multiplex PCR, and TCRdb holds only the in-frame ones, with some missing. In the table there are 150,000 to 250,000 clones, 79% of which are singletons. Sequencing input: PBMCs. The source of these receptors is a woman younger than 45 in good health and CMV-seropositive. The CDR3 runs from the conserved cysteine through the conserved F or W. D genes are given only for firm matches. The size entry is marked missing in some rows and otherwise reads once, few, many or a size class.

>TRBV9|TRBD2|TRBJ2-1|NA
CASSVTGLAIDEQFF
TGTGCCAGCAGCGTAACCGGACTAGCGATCGATGAGCAGTTCTTC
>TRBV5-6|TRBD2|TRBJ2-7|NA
CASSLEPSGAYEQYF
TGTGCCAGCAGCTTGGAACCTAGCGGGGCCTACGAGCAGTACTTC
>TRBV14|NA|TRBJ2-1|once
CASSQVPGSFDEQFF
TGTGCCAGCAGCCAAGTTCCCGGGAGCTTCGATGAGCAGTTCTTC
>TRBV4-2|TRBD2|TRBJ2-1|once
CASSQAQGLAGGNNEQFF
TGTGCCAGCAGCCAGGCTCAGGGACTAGCGGGAGGAAACAATGAGCAGTTCTTC
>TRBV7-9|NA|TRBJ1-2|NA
CASSARTSLSNYGYTF
TGTGCCAGCAGCGCCAGGACATCGTTATCTAACTATGGCTACACCTTC
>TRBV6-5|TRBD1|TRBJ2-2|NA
CASSFRTGVTGELFF
TGTGCCAGCAGTTTCAGGACAGGGGTGACCGGGGAGCTGTTTTTT
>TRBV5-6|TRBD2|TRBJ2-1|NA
CASSRLTSGDLYNEQFF
TGTGCCAGCAGCCGCTTGACTAGCGGGGATTTATACAATGAGCAGTTCTTC
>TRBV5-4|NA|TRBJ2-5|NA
CASSFTQGQTQYF
TGTGCCAGCAGCTTTACTCAGGGTCAGACCCAGTACTTC
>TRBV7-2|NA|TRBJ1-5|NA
CASSFDASAQHF
TGTGCCAGCAGCTTTGATGCATCGGCCCAGCATTTT
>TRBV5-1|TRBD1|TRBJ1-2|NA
CASSSSRDRFSYGYTF
TGCGCCAGCAGCTCGAGTCGGGACAGATTTTCCTATGGCTACACCTTC
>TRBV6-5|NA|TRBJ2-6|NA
CASSFGISGANVLTF
TGTGCCAGCAGTTTCGGGATCTCTGGGGCCAACGTCCTGACTTTC
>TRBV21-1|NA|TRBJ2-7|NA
CASSKEILGYEQYF
TGTGCCAGCAGCAAAGAGATCCTCGGCTACGAGCAGTACTTC
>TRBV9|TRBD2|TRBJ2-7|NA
CASAAAGTTSYEQYF
TGTGCCAGCGCGGCGGCCGGGACTACCTCCTACGAGCAGTACTTC
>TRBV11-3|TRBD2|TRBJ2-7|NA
CASSVAGDTYEQYF
TGTGCCAGCAGCGTGGCGGGAGATACCTACGAGCAGTACTTC
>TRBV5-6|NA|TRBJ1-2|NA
CASSLRAGGYTF
TGTGCCAGCAGCTTGAGAGCCGGTGGCTACACCTTC
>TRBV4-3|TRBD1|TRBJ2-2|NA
CASSQDRGQVTGELFF
TGCGCCAGCAGCCAAGACAGGGGGCAAGTCACCGGGGAGCTGTTTTTT
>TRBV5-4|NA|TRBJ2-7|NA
CASSFFLGLGTNYEQYF
TGTGCCAGCAGCTTTTTTTTAGGGCTTGGGACAAACTACGAGCAGTACTTC
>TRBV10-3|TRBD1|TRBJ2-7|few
CAISRDRGREQYF
TGTGCCATCAGTCGGGACAGGGGACGCGAGCAGTACTTC
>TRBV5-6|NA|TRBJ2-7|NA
CASTYGRGYEQYF
TGTGCCAGCACCTACGGACGGGGCTACGAGCAGTACTTC
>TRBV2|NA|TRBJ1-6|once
CASGWRQDNSPLHF
TGTGCCAGCGGCTGGAGACAGGACAATTCACCCCTCCACTTT
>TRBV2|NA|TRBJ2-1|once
CAIEGGGGPHEQFF
TGTGCCATCGAAGGTGGGGGGGGGCCTCATGAGCAGTTCTTC
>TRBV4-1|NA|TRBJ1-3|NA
CASSQDKQDVDSGNTIYF
TGCGCCAGCAGCCAAGATAAGCAGGATGTAGATTCTGGAAACACCATATATTTT
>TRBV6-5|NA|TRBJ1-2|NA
CASSYGGVYGYTF
TGTGCCAGCAGCTACGGGGGGGTTTATGGCTACACCTTC
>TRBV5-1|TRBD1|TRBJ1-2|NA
CASSPRTGSLYGYTF
TGCGCCAGCAGCCCCCGGACAGGGTCGTTATATGGCTACACCTTC
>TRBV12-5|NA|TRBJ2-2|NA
CASGLYKGELFF
TGTGCTAGTGGTTTGTACAAGGGGGAGCTGTTTTTT
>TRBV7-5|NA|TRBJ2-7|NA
CAPSGGVYEQYF
TGTGCCCCTAGCGGGGGTGTCTACGAGCAGTACTTC
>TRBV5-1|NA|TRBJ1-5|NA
CASSLEGYKEQPQHF
TGCGCCAGCAGCTTGGAGGGGTACAAAGAACAGCCCCAGCATTTT
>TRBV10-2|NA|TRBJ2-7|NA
CASTDATSGYEQYF
TGCGCCAGCACTGACGCCACTTCGGGCTACGAGCAGTACTTC
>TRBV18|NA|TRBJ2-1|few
CASSPSEDTGGVEFF
TGTGCCAGCTCACCATCCGAGGATACAGGGGGGGTCGAGTTCTTC
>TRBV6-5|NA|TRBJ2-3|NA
CATRDTTDTQYF
TGTGCCACCAGGGACACCACAGATACGCAGTATTTT
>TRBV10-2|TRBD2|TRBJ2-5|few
CATIAGGGETQYF
TGCGCCACCATAGCGGGGGGAGGAGAGACCCAGTACTTC
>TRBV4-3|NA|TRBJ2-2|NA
CASSQRGGGANTGELFF
TGCGCCAGCAGCCAAAGGGGCGGGGGCGCGAACACCGGGGAGCTGTTTTTT
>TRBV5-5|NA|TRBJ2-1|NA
CASSSTGAGEQFF
TGTGCCAGCAGCTCGACAGGCGCAGGGGAGCAGTTCTTC
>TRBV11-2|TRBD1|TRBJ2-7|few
CASSLEGPGQGSYEQYF
TGTGCCAGCAGCTTAGAAGGTCCGGGACAGGGGAGCTACGAGCAGTACTTC
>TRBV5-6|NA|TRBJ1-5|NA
CASSLATGYQPQHF
TGTGCCAGCAGCTTGGCAACAGGGTATCAGCCCCAGCATTTT
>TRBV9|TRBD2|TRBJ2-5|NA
CASSKSSGGWGETQYF
TGTGCCAGCAGTAAGAGTAGCGGGGGGTGGGGGGAGACCCAGTACTTC
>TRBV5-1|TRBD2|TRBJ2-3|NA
CASSSTAGGPTDTQYF
TGCGCCAGCAGCTCCACAGCGGGGGGGCCTACAGATACGCAGTATTTT
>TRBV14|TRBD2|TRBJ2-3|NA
CASSQLASGSTDTQYF
TGTGCCAGCAGCCAACTCGCTAGCGGTAGCACAGATACGCAGTATTTT
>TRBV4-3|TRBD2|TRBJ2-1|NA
CASSQDASGTYNEQFF
TGCGCCAGCAGCCAAGACGCTAGCGGGACGTACAATGAGCAGTTCTTC
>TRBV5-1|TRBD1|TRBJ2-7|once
CASSLGGTGDYEQYF
TGCGCCAGCAGCTTGGGGGGGACAGGGGATTACGAGCAGTACTTC
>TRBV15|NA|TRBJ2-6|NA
CATSTKVQGPGANVLTF
TGTGCCACCAGCACTAAGGTGCAGGGTCCCGGGGCCAACGTCCTGACTTTC
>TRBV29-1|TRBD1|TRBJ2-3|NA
CSVDRVDTQYF
TGCAGCGTAGACAGGGTAGATACGCAGTATTTT
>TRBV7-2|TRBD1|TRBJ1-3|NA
CASSFVPTGSDSGNTIYF
TGTGCCAGCAGCTTCGTCCCGACAGGGTCGGACTCTGGAAACACCATATATTTT
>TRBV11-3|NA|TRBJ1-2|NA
CASSISTSVYGYTF
TGTGCCAGCAGCATCTCGACATCGGTCTATGGCTACACCTTC
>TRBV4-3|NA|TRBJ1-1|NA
CASSQVVYTEAFF
TGCGCCAGCAGCCAAGTTGTATACACTGAAGCTTTCTTT
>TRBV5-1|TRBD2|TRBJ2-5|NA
CASSLGLAGGHETQYF
TGCGCCAGCAGCCTAGGACTAGCGGGAGGGCATGAGACCCAGTACTTC
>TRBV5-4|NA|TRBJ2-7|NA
CASSLYRGSYEQYF
TGTGCCAGCAGCTTGTACCGCGGCTCCTACGAGCAGTACTTC
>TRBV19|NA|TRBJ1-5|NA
CASSMGVEGVGQPQHF
TGTGCCAGTAGTATGGGCGTAGAAGGGGTGGGTCAGCCCCAGCATTTT
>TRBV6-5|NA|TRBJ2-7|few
CASSYSQRVYEQYF
TGTGCCAGCAGTTACTCCCAGAGGGTATACGAGCAGTACTTC
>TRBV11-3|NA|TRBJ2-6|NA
CASSGGGGANVLTF
TGTGCCAGCAGCGGAGGCGGTGGGGCCAACGTCCTGACTTTC
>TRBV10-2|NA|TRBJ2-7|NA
CASTEGGTGLQYF
TGCGCCAGCACCGAGGGGGGGACTGGCCTGCAGTACTTC
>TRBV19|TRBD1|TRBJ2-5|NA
CASSSDRVETQYF
TGTGCCAGTAGTTCCGACAGGGTGGAGACCCAGTACTTC
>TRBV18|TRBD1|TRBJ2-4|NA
CASSRDRGDIQYF
TGTGCCAGCTCACGGGACAGGGGTGACATTCAGTACTTC
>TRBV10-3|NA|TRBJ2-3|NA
CAISESRGAGADTQYF
TGTGCCATCAGTGAGTCAAGAGGTGCCGGGGCAGATACGCAGTATTTT
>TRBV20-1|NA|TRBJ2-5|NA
CSGIPGETQYF
TGCAGTGGGATCCCGGGGGAGACCCAGTACTTC
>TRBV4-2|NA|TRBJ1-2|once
CASSQNRQATNYGYTF
TGTGCCAGCAGCCAAAATCGACAGGCTACTAACTATGGCTACACCTTC